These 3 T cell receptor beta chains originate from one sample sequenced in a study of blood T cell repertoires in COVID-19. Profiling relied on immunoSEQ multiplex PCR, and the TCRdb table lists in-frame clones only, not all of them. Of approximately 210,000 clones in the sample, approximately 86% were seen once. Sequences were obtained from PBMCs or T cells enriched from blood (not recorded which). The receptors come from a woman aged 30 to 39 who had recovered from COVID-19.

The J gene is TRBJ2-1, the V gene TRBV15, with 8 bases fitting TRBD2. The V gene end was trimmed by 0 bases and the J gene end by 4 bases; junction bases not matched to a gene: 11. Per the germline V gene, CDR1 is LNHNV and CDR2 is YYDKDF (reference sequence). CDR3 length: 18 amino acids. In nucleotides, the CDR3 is TGTGCCACCAGCAGAGAGGGGACGGGGGGGCCCCTTTACAATGAGCAGTTCTTC. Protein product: CATSREGTGGPLYNEQFF.

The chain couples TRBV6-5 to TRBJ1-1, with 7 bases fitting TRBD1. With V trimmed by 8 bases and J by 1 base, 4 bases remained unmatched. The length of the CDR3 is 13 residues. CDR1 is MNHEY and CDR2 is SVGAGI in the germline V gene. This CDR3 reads CASWRTGNTEAFF. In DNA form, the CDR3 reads TGTGCCAGCTGGAGGACAGGGAACACTGAAGCTTTCTTT.

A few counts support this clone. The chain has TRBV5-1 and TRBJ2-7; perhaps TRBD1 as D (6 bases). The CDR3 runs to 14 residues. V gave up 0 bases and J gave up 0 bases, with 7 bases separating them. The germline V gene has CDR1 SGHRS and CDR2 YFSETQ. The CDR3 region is CASSLADSSYEQYF. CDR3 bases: TGCGCCAGCAGCTTGGCGGACAGCTCCTACGAGCAGTACTTC.